Presented here are 12 T cell receptor beta chains from one specimen sequenced in a study of vaccination effects on CD4 cells after COVID-19. No antigen has been identified for these receptors. Peptide-pool stimulation followed by sequencing identified expanded antigen-specific CD4+ clonotypes in the ViraFEST assay. Subsequent to ten to eleven days of culture, CD4+ T cells were isolated. All vaccine recipients tested negative for nucleocapsid antibodies and had never contracted SARS-CoV-2 infection. Using immunoSEQ multiplex PCR, the repertoire was profiled, and TCRdb retains in-frame clones only, with some absent. The sample includes roughly 41,000 clones, less than 70% seen only once; the top ten take 15%. The specimen was CD4+ T cells from PBMCs cultured with HCoV-OC43 spike peptides, collected before COVID-19 vaccination. This sample's subset: HCoV-OC43 spike overlapping peptide pool stimulation. These receptors were obtained from a human donor who received a COVID-19 vaccine.

This chain joins TRBV14 and TRBJ2-3; D unclear. Trimming took 4 bases from V and 4 from J, leaving 9 bases between them. CDR1 and CDR2 (germline): SGHDN, FVKESK. The CDR3 consists of 13 residues. The CDR3 DNA follows: TGTGCCAGCAGCCTGCGCCCGCCAGATACGCAGTATTTT. Its translation is CASSLRPPDTQYF.

As DNA, the CDR3 is TGTGCCAGCTCACCACGAACAGAGAATGGCTACACCTTC. This codes for CASSPRTENGYTF. The genes are TRBV18 and TRBJ1-2; D not certain. The CDR3 covers 13 residues. Germline V gene lookup returns CDR1 KGHSH and CDR2 LQKENI. V dropped 1 base and J dropped 6 bases, with 9 bases sitting between them.

The rearrangement links TRBV28 to TRBJ1-5; maybe TRBD1 (5 bases). The germline gives CDR1 MDHEN, CDR2 SYDVKM. Deletions cut 2 bases from V and 2 bases from J, with 10 bases between. CDR3 length equals 15 residues. The CDR3 here is CASSLQGGGNQPQHF. The CDR3, as DNA: TGTGCCAGCAGTTTACAGGGTGGAGGCAATCAGCCCCAGCATTTT.

The chain uses TRBV6-5 and TRBJ2-2; 8 positions match TRBD2. Germline trimming cut 5 bases from V and 4 bases from J; bases unmatched to any gene: 6. The CDR3 runs 15 residues. Germline assignment: CDR1 MNHEY and CDR2 SVGAGI. CDR3 in DNA: TGTGCCAGCAGTCCCCGGACTAGCCCCACCGGGGAGCTGTTTTTT. Protein: CASSPRTSPTGELFF.

The genes are TRBV19 and TRBJ2-7; D is uncertain. The CDR3 contains 14 residues. CDR1 and CDR2 from the germline V gene are LNHDA and SQIVND (reference sequence). With 4 bases removed from V and 6 bases from J, the gap between germline ends came to 16 bases. The CDR3 DNA reads as TGTGCCAGTAGTAGACAAGTCTCGGGTAGCGAGCAGTACTTC. It encodes CASSRQVSGSEQYF.

The genes are TRBV19 and TRBJ2-1; TRBD1 or TRBD2 may be the D gene (5 bases each). The CDR3 is made up of 13 amino acids. Germline V gene data show CDR1 as LNHDA and CDR2 as SQIVND (reference sequence). The ends were cut back, 7 bases at V and 8 bases at J, with 15 bases in the middle. CDR3 nucleotide sequence: TGTGCCAGTAACCGACAGACAGCGGATGAGCAGTTCTTC. Translated, it gives CASNRQTADEQFF.

The table lists this clone with a count of one. The CDR3 spells CASSEWTGPNYGYTF. Written as DNA, the CDR3 is TGTGCCAGCAGTGAATGGACAGGGCCCAACTATGGCTACACCTTC. The rearrangement joins TRBV6-1 to TRBJ1-2; the match to TRBD1 covers 8 bases. The germline V gene encodes CDR1 MNHNS and CDR2 SASEGT. With V trimmed by 2 bases and J by 2 bases, 4 bases remained unmatched. CDR3 length equals 15 residues.

This clone was seen just once. The chain employs TRBV18 and TRBJ1-3, with D possibly matching TRBD1 (6 bases). CDR1 and CDR2 (germline): KGHSH, LQKENI. This CDR3 comprises 18 residues. Trimming cost V 2 bases and J 1 base, with 18 bases left between them. CDR3 coding DNA: TGTGCCAGCTCACCAATCGCGTCAGGGGATAATTCTGGAAACACCATATATTTT. As protein: CASSPIASGDNSGNTIYF.

V gene TRBV25-1 combines with J gene TRBJ1-4, with TRBD1 identical over 9 bases. This CDR3 region has 14 residues. The V gene end was trimmed by 4 bases and the J gene end by 7 bases; junction bases not matched to a gene: 4. In germline, CDR1 is MGHDK, CDR2 SYGVNS. For the CDR3, the DNA is TGTGCCAGCAGTGGAGGGACAGGGAGTGAAAAACTGTTTTTT. Residues: CASSGGTGSEKLFF.

This chain connects TRBV11-2 to TRBJ1-6; D gene ambiguous. Germline V gives CDR1 SGHAT, CDR2 FQNNGV. The ends were cut back, 4 bases at V and 0 bases at J, with 7 bases in the middle. The CDR3 length is 15 residues. CDR3 region: CASSSPSSYNSPLHF. The CDR3, as DNA: TGTGCCAGCAGCTCCCCAAGCTCCTATAATTCACCCCTCCACTTT.

The CDR3 protein is CASSDEDTTYNEQFF. The CDR3 nucleotides are TGTGCCAGCAGTGACGAGGACACCACCTACAATGAGCAGTTCTTC. The chain couples TRBV6-4 to TRBJ2-1; D possibly corresponds to TRBD1 (5 bases). The V end lost 2 bases, the J end lost 2 bases, and 10 bases lay between the germline ends. The CDR3 is 15 residues long. Germline V CDR1 and CDR2: MRHNA, SNTAGT.

The chain is built from TRBV7-6 and TRBJ2-7; D unresolved. V was shortened by 0 bases and J by 3 bases, with 15 bases between the two germline ends. The CDR3 length is 16 residues. CDR1 and CDR2 (germline): SGHVS, FNYEAQ. The CDR3 nucleotides read TGTGCCAGCAGCTTAGCGCTCCCCGAAAAAATCTACGAGCAGTACTTC. The encoded protein is CASSLALPEKIYEQYF.